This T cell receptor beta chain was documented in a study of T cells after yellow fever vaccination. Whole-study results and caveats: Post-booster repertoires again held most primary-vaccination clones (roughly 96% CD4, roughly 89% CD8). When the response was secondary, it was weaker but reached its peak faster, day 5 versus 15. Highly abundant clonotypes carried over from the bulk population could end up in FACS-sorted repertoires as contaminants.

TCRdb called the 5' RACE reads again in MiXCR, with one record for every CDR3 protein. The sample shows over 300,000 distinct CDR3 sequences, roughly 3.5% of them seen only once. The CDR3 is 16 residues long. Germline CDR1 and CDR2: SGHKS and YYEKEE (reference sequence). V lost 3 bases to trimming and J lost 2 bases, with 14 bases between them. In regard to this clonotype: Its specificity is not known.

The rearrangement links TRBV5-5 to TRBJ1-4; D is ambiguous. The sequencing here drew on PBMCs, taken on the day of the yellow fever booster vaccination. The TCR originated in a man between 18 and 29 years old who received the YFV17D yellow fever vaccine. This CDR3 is CASSWAMGATNEKLFF. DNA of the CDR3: TGTGCCAGCAGCTGGGCCATGGGTGCGACTAATGAAAAACTGTTTTTT.